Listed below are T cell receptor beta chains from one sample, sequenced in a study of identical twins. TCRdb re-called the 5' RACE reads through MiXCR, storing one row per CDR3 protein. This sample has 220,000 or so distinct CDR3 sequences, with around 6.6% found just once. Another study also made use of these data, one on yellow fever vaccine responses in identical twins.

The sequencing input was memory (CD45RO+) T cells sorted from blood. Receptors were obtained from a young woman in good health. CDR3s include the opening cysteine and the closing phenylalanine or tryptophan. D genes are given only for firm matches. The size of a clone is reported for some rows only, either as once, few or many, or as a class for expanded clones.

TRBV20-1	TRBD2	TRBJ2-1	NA	CSARWGGDEQFF	TGCAGTGCTAGATGGGGAGGGGACGAGCAGTTCTTC
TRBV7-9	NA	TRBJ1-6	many	CASSLMVNSPLHF	TGTGCCAGCAGCTTAATGGTGAACTCACCCCTCCACTTT
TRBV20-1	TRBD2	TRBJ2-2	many	CSAPLAGGVTGELFF	TGCAGTGCTCCTTTAGCGGGGGGTGTGACCGGGGAGCTGTTTTTT
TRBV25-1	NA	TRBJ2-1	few	CASSEMGATYNEQFF	TGTGCCAGCAGTGAGATGGGGGCTACCTACAATGAGCAGTTCTTC
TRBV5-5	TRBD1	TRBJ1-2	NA	CASSQGQGAWYGYTF	TGTGCCAGCAGCCAGGGACAGGGGGCATGGTATGGCTACACCTTC
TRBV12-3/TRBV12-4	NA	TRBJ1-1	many	CASSLARAFF	TGTGCCAGCAGTTTAGCGAGGGCTTTCTTT
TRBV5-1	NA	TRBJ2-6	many	CASSFFYDSFMTGANVLTF	TGCGCCAGCAGCTTCTTTTATGACAGTTTTATGACTGGGGCCAACGTCCTGACTTTC
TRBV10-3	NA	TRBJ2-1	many	CASHRTGSYNEQFF	TGTGCCTCCCACCGGACGGGTTCCTACAATGAGCAGTTCTTC
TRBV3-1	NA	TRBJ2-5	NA	CASSRSLETQYF	TGTGCCAGCAGCCGGTCCCTGGAGACCCAGTACTTC
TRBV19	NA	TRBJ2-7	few	CASRRDGTYEQYF	TGTGCCAGTAGGAGGGACGGAACCTACGAGCAGTACTTC
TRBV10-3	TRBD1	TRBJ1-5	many	CAINSQGVGNQPQHF	TGTGCCATCAATTCGCAGGGGGTAGGCAATCAGCCCCAGCATTTT
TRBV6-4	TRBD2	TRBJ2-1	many	CASSDTAGVHEQFF	TGTGCCAGCAGTGACACGGCGGGAGTACATGAGCAGTTCTTC
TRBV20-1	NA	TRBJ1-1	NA	CSARRQDTEAFF	TGCAGTGCTAGACGTCAGGACACTGAAGCTTTCTTT
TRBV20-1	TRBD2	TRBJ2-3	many	CSATRLAGSSDTQYF	TGCAGTGCTACCCGGTTAGCGGGAAGCTCAGATACGCAGTATTTT
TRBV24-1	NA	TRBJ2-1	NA	CATSDIGSGSYNEQFF	TGTGCCACCAGTGATATAGGGTCTGGCTCCTACAATGAGCAGTTCTTC
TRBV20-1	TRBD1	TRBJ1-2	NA	CSARTGVPRDGYTF	TGCAGTGCTAGAACAGGGGTACCTCGGGATGGCTACACCTTC
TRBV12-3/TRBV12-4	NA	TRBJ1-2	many	CANSPAAALNYGYTF	TGTGCGAACAGCCCGGCAGCAGCTTTGAACTATGGCTACACCTTC
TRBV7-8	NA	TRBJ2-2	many	CASKLRLAQGNTGELFF	TGTGCCAGCAAACTAAGGCTGGCACAGGGCAACACCGGGGAGCTGTTTTTT
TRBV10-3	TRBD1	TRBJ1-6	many	CAISRDSSYNSPLHF	TGTGCCATCAGTCGGGACAGCTCCTATAATTCACCCCTCCACTTT
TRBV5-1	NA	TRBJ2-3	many	CASSLNRVTDTQYF	TGCGCCAGCAGCTTGAACAGGGTCACAGATACGCAGTATTTT
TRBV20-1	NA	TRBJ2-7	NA	CSARDKLAGQTYEQYF	TGCAGTGCTAGAGATAAGCTGGCAGGGCAAACCTACGAGCAGTACTTC
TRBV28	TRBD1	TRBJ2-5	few	CASSRFGTGRETQYF	TGTGCCAGCAGTAGGTTCGGGACAGGAAGAGAGACCCAGTACTTC
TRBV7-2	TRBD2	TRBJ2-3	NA	CASSPRGLIIKTSGRSSVDTQYF	TGTGCCAGCTCTCCGAGGGGACTGATCATCAAGACTAGCGGGAGATCGTCGGTAGATACGCAGTATTTT
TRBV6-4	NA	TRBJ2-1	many	CASSLRLGNNEQFF	TGTGCCAGCAGTTTAAGATTAGGGAACAATGAGCAGTTCTTC
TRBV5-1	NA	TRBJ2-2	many	CASSRGTGELFF	TGCGCCAGCAGCAGGGGCACCGGGGAGCTGTTTTTT
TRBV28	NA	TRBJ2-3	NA	CASTLKGWADTQYF	TGTGCCAGCACCCTGAAAGGTTGGGCAGATACGCAGTATTTT
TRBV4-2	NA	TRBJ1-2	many	CASSQDWGGYTF	TGTGCCAGCAGCCAAGACTGGGGAGGCTACACCTTC
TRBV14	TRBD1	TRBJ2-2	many	CASSRRTGGNTGELFF	TGTGCCAGCAGCCGGCGGACAGGGGGGAACACCGGGGAGCTGTTTTTT
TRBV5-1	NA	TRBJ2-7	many	CASSPPTNGEQYF	TGCGCCAGCAGCCCTCCGACAAACGGGGAGCAGTACTTC
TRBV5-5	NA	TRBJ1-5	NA	CASSPGTPPNQPQHF	TGTGCCAGCAGCCCCGGGACACCGCCCAATCAGCCCCAGCATTTT
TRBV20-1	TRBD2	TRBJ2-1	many	CSAVRGSNEQFF	TGCAGTGCTGTGCGGGGGTCCAATGAGCAGTTCTTC
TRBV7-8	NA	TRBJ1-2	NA	CASTSGVGYTF	TGTGCCAGCACGTCCGGGGTCGGCTACACCTTC
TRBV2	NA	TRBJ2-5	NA	CASSEAPTKETQYF	TGTGCCAGCAGTGAAGCCCCGACCAAAGAGACCCAGTACTTC